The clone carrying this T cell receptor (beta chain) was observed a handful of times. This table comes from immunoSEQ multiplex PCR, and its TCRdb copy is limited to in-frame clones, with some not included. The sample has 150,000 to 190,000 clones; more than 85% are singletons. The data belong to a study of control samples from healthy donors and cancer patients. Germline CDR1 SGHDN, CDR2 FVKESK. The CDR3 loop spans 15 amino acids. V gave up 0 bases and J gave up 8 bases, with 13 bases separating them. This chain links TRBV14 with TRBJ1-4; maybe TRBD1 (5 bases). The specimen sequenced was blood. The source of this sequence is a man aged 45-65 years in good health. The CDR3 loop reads CASSQDSREREKLFF. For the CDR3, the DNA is TGTGCCAGCAGCCAAGATTCCAGGGAAAGAGAAAAACTGTTTTTT.